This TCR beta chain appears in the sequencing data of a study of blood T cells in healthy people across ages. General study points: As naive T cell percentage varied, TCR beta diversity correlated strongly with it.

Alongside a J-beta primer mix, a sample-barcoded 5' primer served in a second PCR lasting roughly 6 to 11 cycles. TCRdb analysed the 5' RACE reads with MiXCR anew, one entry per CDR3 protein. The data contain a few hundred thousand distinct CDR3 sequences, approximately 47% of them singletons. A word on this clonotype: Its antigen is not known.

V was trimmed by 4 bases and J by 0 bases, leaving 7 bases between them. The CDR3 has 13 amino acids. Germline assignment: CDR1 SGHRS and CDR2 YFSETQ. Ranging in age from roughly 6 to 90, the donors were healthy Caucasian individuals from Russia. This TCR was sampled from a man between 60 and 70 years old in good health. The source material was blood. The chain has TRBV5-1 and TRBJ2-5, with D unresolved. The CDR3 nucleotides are TGCGCCAGCAGCACCGCCGACCAAGAGACCCAGTACTTC. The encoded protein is CASSTADQETQYF.